This T cell receptor (beta chain) was captured in a study of shared clonotypes between healthy human individuals. Both subsets, CD45RA+ naive and CD45RA-negative memory, were split from the CD4+ cells. The germline V gene encodes CDR1 SGHTA and CDR2 FQGTGA. Trimming at V came to 5 bases and at J to 2 bases, leaving 2 bases not matched to a gene. This CDR3 comprises 14 residues. Study-wide results and limits: In having few donors, the study represented limited genetic and exposure-history diversity.

This clone was recorded many times. Its antigen is still unknown. The repertoire was sequenced with immunoSEQ multiplex PCR; TCRdb's copy has only in-frame clones and lacks some. The repertoire consists of about 680,000 clones, with roughly 72% occurring once and the leading ten covering 1.5% to 2%. This chain links TRBV7-3 with TRBJ2-1; 8 nucleotides align to TRBD1. This sequence was found in a woman in her twenties or thirties in good health. Sequencing used memory CD4+ T cells sorted from blood. Subset here: CD45RA-negative fraction. CDR3 in DNA: TGTGCCAGCAGCCCAGGGGGCGCCTACAATGAGCAGTTCTTC. Translating it yields CASSPGGAYNEQFF.